The clone carrying this T cell receptor beta chain was observed at least ten times. Its antigen is not identified. V lost 1 base, J lost 9 bases, and 8 bases lay in between. CDR1 KGHDR and CDR2 SFDVKD come from the germline V gene. CDR3 size: 12 residues. This specimen belongs to a study of CD8 T cells in ankylosing spondylitis. A quantitative 5'-RACE method, one with molecular barcodes, was used to make TCR beta libraries. TCRdb reprocessed the 5' RACE reads with MiXCR, giving one entry per CDR3 protein. The table shows approximately 190,000 distinct CDR3 sequences, with 10% to 15% occurring only once. Study conclusions and caveats: From matched ankylosing spondylitis synovial fluid, disease-linked clones were reportedly recovered at significantly enriched levels. A motif in TCR beta, a set of eight or nine highly homologous variants, appeared characteristic of ankylosing spondylitis blood.

Sequencing was carried out using blood, either unsorted or a sorted T cell fraction (not recorded which). The chain couples TRBV24-1 to TRBJ1-2; D uncertain. The sequence came from a female donor with ankylosing spondylitis or in good health (not recorded which). The CDR3 region is CATSDFTARYTF. The CDR3, as DNA: TGTGCCACCAGTGATTTCACAGCTCGCTACACCTTC.